This T cell receptor (beta chain) comes out of a study of blood T cell repertoires in COVID-19. The method was immunoSEQ multiplex PCR; TCRdb's version includes in-frame clones alone and lacks a portion of them. The sample includes fewer than 700,000 clones, around 90% of them seen just once. The germline CDR1 and CDR2 sequences are SGHVS and FQNEAQ. V dropped 5 bases and J dropped 10; count of bases not matched to a gene: 13. The CDR3 covers 15 residues. In this sample, this clone turned up once. What was sequenced was peripheral blood. The V gene is TRBV7-8, the J gene TRBJ2-3, with 9 positions matching TRBD1. This TCR was sampled from a woman between 45 and 65 years old with COVID-19, enrolled during active disease. The CDR3 bases are TGTGCCAGCAGCCGCCCGGGACAGGGAGATCGGGCGCAGTATTTT. This sequence encodes CASSRPGQGDRAQYF.